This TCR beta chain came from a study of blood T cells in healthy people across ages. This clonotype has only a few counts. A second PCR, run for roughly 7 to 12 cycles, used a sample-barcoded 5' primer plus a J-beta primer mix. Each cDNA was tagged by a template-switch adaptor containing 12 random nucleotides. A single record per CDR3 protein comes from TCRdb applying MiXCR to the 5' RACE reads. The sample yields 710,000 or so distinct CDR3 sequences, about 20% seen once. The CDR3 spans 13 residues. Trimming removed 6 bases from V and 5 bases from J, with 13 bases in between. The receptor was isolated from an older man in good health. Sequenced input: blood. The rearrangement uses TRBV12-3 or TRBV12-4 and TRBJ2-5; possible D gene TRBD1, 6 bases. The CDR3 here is CASRTTGRETQYF. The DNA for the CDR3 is TGTGCCAGCAGAACTACAGGGCGCGAGACCCAGTACTTC.